What follows is one T cell receptor (beta chain) and its context. This record comes from a study of control samples from healthy donors and cancer patients. Here immunoSEQ multiplex PCR was the method, and the copy in TCRdb shows in-frame clones only, minus some. The table includes around 22,000 clones, around 83% detected once. The CDR3 is made up of 14 amino acids. Trimming removed 2 bases from V and 2 bases from J, with 9 bases in between. Germline loops: CDR1 MNHEY, CDR2 SVGAGI. Material: PBMCs. J is TRBJ1-2 and V is TRBV6-5; no clear D. The TCR was taken from a man in his sixties with head and neck cancer. DNA of the CDR3: TGTGCCAGCAGTTACAGGGATACCAACTATGGCTACACCTTC. Translated: CASSYRDTNYGYTF.